The sequence of this T cell receptor (beta chain) was determined in a study of T cell repertoires in cytomegalovirus infection. Background on the study: Matching HLA type, along with CMV infection, was indicated by public TCR beta signatures.

This clonotype was counted a few times. Germline CDR1 and CDR2: SGHTA and FQGNSA. The CDR3 runs to 13 residues. Unmatched junction bases numbered 8, after V lost 6 bases and J lost 6 bases. Via MiXCR, TCRdb re-called the reads, giving one row per CDR3 protein. The sample records a few hundred thousand distinct CDR3 sequences, 9% to 9.5% being singletons. This chain uses TRBV7-2 with TRBJ2-7; TRBD2 matches 7 bases. Sequenced: PBMCs. The source of this sequence is a human donor in good health (CMV status not recorded). Some clones in this sample may be carry-over from other donors' samples. The chain's CDR3 is CASSVRGGGEQYF. CDR3 nucleotides: TGTGCCAGCAGTGTTAGAGGCGGGGGCGAGCAGTACTTC.